This TCR beta chain was sequenced for a study of CD8 T cells in Susac syndrome. Looking at the study overall: Within the sequenced Susac syndrome patient group, five or six exhibited active disease and about eight were in remission.

The CD8+ and CD4+ T cells were negatively isolated, with the TEMRA cells enriched by FACS. The RNA, about 0.45 to 1 ug, was put through reverse transcription using random hexamers. The authors amplified TCR beta CDR3 across 54 Vbeta and 13 Jbeta using immunoSEQ multiplex PCR. TCRdb reanalysed the immunoSEQ multiplex PCR reads using MiXCR and keeps one entry per CDR3 protein. The sample holds more than 150,000 distinct CDR3 sequences, around 96% seen once. Germline V gene sequence: CDR1 DFQATT, CDR2 SNEGSKA (reference sequence). The ends lost 0 bases at V and 4 bases at J; junction bases unmatched: 9. This CDR3 is built from 16 residues.

The origin of this receptor is a human donor with Susac syndrome. The chain recombines TRBV20-1 with TRBJ1-2; 9 bases fit TRBD1. The sample consisted of CD4+ T cells from PBMCs. Written as DNA, the CDR3 is TGCAGTGCTAGAGATCCCGACAGGGGGAATAGCTATGGCTACACCTTC. As protein: CSARDPDRGNSYGYTF.